The 17 T cell receptor beta chains given below trace back to one sample, sequenced in a study of blood T cell repertoires in COVID-19 (dated by TCRdb to the early 2020s). The library came from the immunoSEQ multiplex PCR assay. In TCRdb, the immuneACCESS table is reduced to in-frame sequences with V and J assigned. These tables do not hold every clone; where another copy was compared, an unresolved V gene accounts for under half, and the others remain unexplained. The sample table records approximately 290,000 clones; 75% to 90% of these occur just once. The ten top clones hold about 2.3% of the sample. The sequencing input was peripheral blood. Every receptor here comes from a man aged 18-30 years with active or convalescent COVID-19.

The CDR3 region is CASSLVDRGEQYF. CDR3 DNA sequence: TGTGCCAGCAGCTTAGTAGATCGTGGCGAGCAGTACTTC. The chain recombines TRBV11-2 with TRBJ2-7; D is ambiguous. Trimming removed 1 base from V and 6 bases from J, with 10 bases in between. Germline assignment: CDR1 SGHAT and CDR2 FQNNGV. CDR3 length: 13 residues.

The V and J genes are TRBV15 and TRBJ2-3; 7 bases align to TRBD1. From germline, CDR1 is LNHNV and CDR2 YYDKDF (reference sequence). V shed 3 bases and J 3 bases; nucleotides not matched to a gene: 6. There are 15 residues in the CDR3. CDR3 DNA: TGTGCCACCAGCAGTGCGGACAGGAGGACAGATACGCAGTATTTT. Its translation: CATSSADRRTDTQYF.

The chain joins TRBV5-1 to TRBJ1-1; D is unresolved. From germline, CDR1 is SGHRS and CDR2 YFSETQ. This CDR3 is built from 16 residues. Trimming pared 1 base from V and 2 bases from J, leaving 15 bases between. CDR3 region: CASSLFYQARNTEAFF. In nucleotides, the CDR3 is TGCGCCAGCAGCTTGTTTTACCAGGCGCGAAACACTGAAGCTTTCTTT.

The chain is built from TRBV6-4 and TRBJ2-7; weak D call: TRBD2 (6 bases). This CDR3 is 13 amino acids long. The V gene's germline CDR1 is MRHNA and CDR2 SNTAGT. The germline V and J ends were trimmed by 8 bases and 2 bases, with 13 bases remaining between them. CDR3 protein: CASWGLHTYEQYF. The CDR3 coding sequence is TGTGCCAGCTGGGGACTGCACACCTACGAGCAGTACTTC.

The J gene is TRBJ1-2, the V gene TRBV2; 7 bases match TRBD1. The CDR3 is made up of 12 amino acids. Germline values: CDR1 SNHLY, CDR2 FYNNEI. V lost 9 bases, J lost 4 bases, and 5 bases stayed unmatched. The CDR3 DNA sequence: TGTGCCAGTGGGACAGCTTTCTATGGCTACACCTTC. As protein: CASGTAFYGYTF.

The V gene is TRBV18, the J gene TRBJ2-1; TRBD2 aligns across 9 bases. This CDR3 is built from 14 residues. The J segment lost 9 bases and the V segment lost 5 bases, leaving 8 bases of the junction unmatched. The germline V gene encodes CDR1 KGHSH and CDR2 LQKENI. CDR3: CASSRTIAGAEQFF. In DNA, the CDR3 is TGTGCCAGCTCAAGGACTATAGCGGGGGCTGAGCAGTTCTTC.

The V call is TRBV7-6, the J call TRBJ2-1; 8 bases line up with TRBD2. Germline assignment: CDR1 SGHVS and CDR2 FNYEAQ. V lost 5 bases, J lost 4 bases, and 7 bases stayed unmatched. This CDR3 comprises 15 residues. The DNA for the CDR3 is TGTGCCAGCAGCCGACGGGGGGGCAGGTACAATGAGCAGTTCTTC. Translated, it gives CASSRRGGRYNEQFF.

The chain combines TRBV7-9 with TRBJ1-1, with TRBD1 as a possible D gene (6 bases). V was shortened by 5 bases and J by 1 base, with 14 bases between the two germline ends. From germline, CDR1 is SEHNR and CDR2 FQNEAQ (reference sequence). The CDR3 is made up of 15 amino acids. In DNA form, the CDR3 reads TGTGCCAGCAGCCAATGGACAGTGGGGAACACTGAAGCTTTCTTT. Its translation is CASSQWTVGNTEAFF.

This clone was seen just once. This rearrangement joins TRBV18 to TRBJ1-6; possibly TRBD1 for D (6 bases). Trimming took off 3 bases at V and 5 bases at J, with 14 bases between the two ends. This CDR3 is built from 16 residues. CDR1 and CDR2 from the germline V gene are KGHSH and LQKENI. CDR3 nucleotides: TGTGCCAGCTCACCGTTCAGGGGAACCGATAATTCACCCCTCCACTTT. This codes for CASSPFRGTDNSPLHF.

This chain uses TRBV11-3 with TRBJ2-1; 9 bases fit TRBD1. The CDR3 is 15 amino acids. With V trimmed by 2 bases and J by 5 bases, 4 bases remained unmatched. Per the germline V gene, CDR1 is SGHNT and CDR2 is YENEEA. The CDR3 nucleotides are TGTGCCAGCAGCTTAAACAGGGGGCCTAACAATGAGCAGTTCTTC. Amino acids: CASSLNRGPNNEQFF.

The chain uses TRBV2 and TRBJ1-2, with D maybe TRBD1 (5 bases). CDR3 length: 13 residues. Trimming took off 4 bases at V and 4 bases at J, with 10 bases between the two ends. CDR1 SNHLY and CDR2 FYNNEI come from the germline V gene. The CDR3 nucleotides read TGTGCCAGCAGTGCAGGGTCCGGCTATGGCTACACCTTC. It translates to CASSAGSGYGYTF.

J is TRBJ1-3 and V is TRBV7-2, with TRBD1 identical over 7 bases. The V gene end was trimmed by 2 bases and the J gene end by 0 bases; junction bases not matched to a gene: 1. CDR1 and CDR2 (germline): SGHTA, FQGNSA. This CDR3 region has 15 residues. The CDR3 loop is CASSLSGGSGNTIYF. The CDR3 DNA reads as TGTGCCAGCAGCTTATCAGGGGGCTCTGGAAACACCATATATTTT.

V gene TRBV24-1 combines with J gene TRBJ2-1, with 11 bases fitting TRBD2. Germline V gene sequence: CDR1 KGHDR, CDR2 SFDVKD. Trimming at V came to 1 base and at J to 9 bases, leaving 10 bases not matched to a gene. This CDR3 region has 17 residues. This CDR3 reads CATSDFRGVAGGVEQFF. The CDR3 region has the DNA TGTGCCACCAGTGATTTCCGGGGAGTAGCGGGAGGGGTTGAGCAGTTCTTC.

The chain recombines TRBV4-2 with TRBJ1-4; D is unresolved. From germline, CDR1 is LGHNA and CDR2 YNFKEQ. The CDR3 has 17 amino acids. V gave up 1 base and J gave up 2 bases, with 14 bases separating them. DNA for the CDR3: TGTGCCAGCAGCCAAGTCGCAGGAACAGAGACTAATGAAAAACTGTTTTTT. Protein: CASSQVAGTETNEKLFF.

The gene calls are TRBV29-1 and TRBJ1-3; D not certain. This CDR3 region has 13 residues. Per germline, CDR1 SQVTM and CDR2 ANQGSEA. V lost 7 bases and J lost 3, with 13 bases in between. The CDR3 loop is CSADGGIGNTIYF. DNA for the CDR3: TGCAGCGCCGACGGCGGGATTGGAAACACCATATATTTT.

The chain is built from TRBV14 and TRBJ2-7; TRBD1 aligns across 7 bases. Germline V lookup: CDR1 SGHDN, CDR2 FVKESK. CDR3 length: 14 amino acids. V lost 5 bases and J lost 4; bases outside the gene matches: 8. Here the CDR3 DNA reads TGTGCCAGCAGCTCCCGTGCAGGGGGATACGAGCAGTACTTC. The encoded protein is CASSSRAGGYEQYF.

The rearrangement links TRBV5-6 to TRBJ1-2, with no clear D. V lost 4 bases, J lost 8 bases, and 18 bases lay in between. Germline assignment: CDR1 SGHDT and CDR2 YYEEEE. CDR3 length equals 14 residues. In DNA, the CDR3 is TGTGCCAGCAGCGCTGATAGAGTGGTGGAGGGCTACACCTTC. Encoded protein: CASSADRVVEGYTF.